This T cell receptor (beta chain) was identified during a study of T cells in Graves' hyperthyroidism and ophthalmopathy. Trimming stripped 5 bases from V and 2 bases from J, with 13 bases between. The CDR3 runs to 15 residues. Germline loops: CDR1 SGHVS, CDR2 FNYEAQ. RNA transcripts served as the template for amplifying TCR beta CDR3 regions. The TCR CDR3 was amplified in a first-round RT-PCR using the HTBI primer set. Each CDR3 protein is one row after TCRdb ran MiXCR on the multiplex PCR reads. The table has approximately 720,000 distinct CDR3 sequences, approximately 19% seen once; the top ten hold over 15%.

The rearrangement uses TRBV7-6 and TRBJ1-3; TRBD1 is a possible D gene (5 bases). The sample was blood. This TCR was sampled from a woman aged 45 to 65 with Graves' hyperthyroidism that later progressed to Graves' ophthalmopathy. Written as DNA, the CDR3 is TGTGCCAGCAGCCCCGTGGCAGGGACTGGAAACACCATATATTTT. This sequence encodes CASSPVAGTGNTIYF. Variable domain in full (rest from reference TRBV7-6 and TRBJ1-3): GAGVSQSPRYKVTKRGQDVALRCDPISGHVSLYWYRQALGQGPEFLTYFNYEAQQDKSGLPNDRFSAERPEGSISTLTIQRTEQRDSAMYRCASSPVAGTGNTIYFGEGSWLTVV.